This T cell receptor (beta chain) was observed in a study of cytomegalovirus exposure and HLA in healthy donors. A multiplex PCR was run with 60 Vbeta primers and 13 Jbeta primers. This table comes from immunoSEQ multiplex PCR, and its TCRdb copy is limited to in-frame clones, with some not included. The table has roughly 150,000 clones, about 80% seen once; the top ten hold approximately 1.5%. V lost 5 bases, J lost 6 bases, and 8 bases lay in between. The CDR3 totals 12 residues. Germline V gives CDR1 MNHEY, CDR2 SVGAGI. This TCR was sampled from a girl aged 10 to 17 in good health and CMV-seropositive. Sequenced: PBMCs. This rearrangement joins TRBV6-5 to TRBJ2-1; D not resolved. As DNA, the CDR3 is TGTGCCAGCAGTCTAGTTGGCAATGAGCAGTTCTTC. This gives the protein CASSLVGNEQFF.